A selection of T cell receptor beta chains follows, all from one sample in a study of blood T cells in healthy people across ages. TCRdb independently ran MiXCR on the 5' RACE reads; one entry per CDR3 protein. In the table there are about 780,000 distinct CDR3 sequences, 60% to 80% of which are singletons. Sequenced: blood. These receptors originate from a man younger than 45 in good health. The CDR3 runs from the conserved cysteine through the conserved F or W. A D gene is named only where the DNA matches it firmly. Not every row has a clone size; where given, it reads once, few, many or a size class.

.	TRBV9	TRBJ2-7	.	CASSVDLAFGHEQYF	TGTGCCAGCAGCGTAGACCTAGCCTTTGGGCACGAGCAGTACTTC
TRBD2	TRBV7-8	TRBJ2-1	.	CASSLEAGGWFYEQFF	TGTGCCAGCAGCTTAGAAGCGGGGGGGTGGTTTTATGAGCAGTTCTTC
.	TRBV29-1	TRBJ2-7	few	CSVEDGVGGSREQYF	TGCAGCGTTGAAGATGGTGTGGGGGGTTCAAGGGAGCAGTACTTC
TRBD1	TRBV6-2/TRBV6-3	TRBJ1-1	once	CASSYSTGGRTEAFF	TGTGCCAGCAGTTACTCCACAGGGGGACGAACTGAAGCTTTCTTT
.	TRBV11-2	TRBJ1-1	.	CASSFQGGDTEAFF	TGTGCCAGCAGCTTCCAGGGAGGGGACACTGAAGCTTTCTTT
TRBD1	TRBV6-1	TRBJ1-6	.	CASGQGRGSPLHF	TGTGCCAGCGGACAGGGTCGGGGTTCACCCCTCCACTTT
.	TRBV6-1	TRBJ2-3	.	CASSEEQPDTQYF	TGTGCCAGCAGTGAGGAACAGCCAGATACGCAGTATTTT
.	TRBV6-2/TRBV6-3	TRBJ1-5	.	CASSYRLPQWSQPQHF	TGTGCCAGCAGTTACCGTCTCCCCCAATGGAGTCAGCCCCAGCATTTT
.	TRBV6-2/TRBV6-3	TRBJ2-3	.	CASGPLRGASTDTQYF	TGTGCCAGCGGACCCCTGAGGGGGGCCAGCACAGATACGCAGTATTTT
.	TRBV4-3	TRBJ1-6	.	CASSQGGGPGSPLHF	TGCGCCAGCAGCCAAGGCGGTGGACCTGGTTCACCCCTCCACTTT
.	TRBV18	TRBJ1-1	.	CASSPSQGLNTEAFF	TGTGCCAGCTCACCAAGTCAGGGGCTGAACACTGAAGCTTTCTTT
.	TRBV7-2	TRBJ1-2	.	CASSKDSNYGYTF	TGTGCCAGCAGCAAGGACAGCAACTATGGCTACACCTTC
.	TRBV10-3	TRBJ2-4	few	CAISESTAENIQYF	TGTGCCATCAGTGAGTCCACAGCGGAGAACATTCAGTACTTC
TRBD1	TRBV7-2	TRBJ2-7	.	CASSVPGQISYEQYF	TGTGCCAGCAGCGTCCCGGGACAGATCTCCTACGAGCAGTACTTC
.	TRBV4-2	TRBJ2-1	few	CASSHDKNEQFF	TGTGCCAGCAGCCATGATAAGAATGAGCAGTTCTTC
.	TRBV9	TRBJ2-3	.	CASSVDFRILSTDTQYF	TGTGCCAGCAGCGTAGATTTCCGAATCCTTAGCACAGATACGCAGTATTTT
.	TRBV20-1	TRBJ1-6	.	CSAVQGYSPLHF	TGCAGTGCTGTACAGGGTTATTCACCCCTCCACTTT
.	TRBV7-2	TRBJ2-1	.	CASSPETFGNEQFF	TGTGCCAGCAGCCCAGAGACCTTCGGCAATGAGCAGTTCTTC
TRBD1	TRBV15	TRBJ2-5	few	CATSIGDRQQETQYF	TGTGCCACCAGCATCGGGGACAGGCAACAAGAGACCCAGTACTTC
.	TRBV28	TRBJ2-7	.	CASSLSVVGFEYEQYF	TGTGCCAGCAGTTTATCGGTTGTGGGATTTGAGTACGAGCAGTACTTC
.	TRBV20-1	TRBJ2-4	.	CSAREVIKNIQYF	TGCAGTGCTAGAGAGGTCATAAAAAACATTCAGTACTTC
.	TRBV20-1	TRBJ1-4	.	CSARATFATGFNEKLFF	TGCAGTGCTAGAGCGACATTCGCGACTGGGTTCAATGAAAAACTGTTTTTT
.	TRBV7-2	TRBJ2-1	few	CASSLEGTSYNEQFF	TGTGCCAGCAGCTTAGAAGGTACCTCCTACAATGAGCAGTTCTTC
.	TRBV12-3/TRBV12-4	TRBJ1-2	.	CASRVGRVDGYTF	TGTGCCAGCAGGGTCGGGCGGGTGGATGGCTACACCTTC
TRBD1	TRBV7-6	TRBJ1-6	.	CASSSGQSGSPLHF	TGTGCCAGCAGCTCGGGACAGTCTGGCTCACCCCTCCACTTT
.	TRBV7-2	TRBJ2-5	.	CASGSRDSGTQYF	TGTGCCAGCGGGAGCCGGGACTCTGGGACCCAGTACTTC
.	TRBV12-3/TRBV12-4	TRBJ2-3	few	CASSLRHTQYF	TGTGCCAGCAGTTTGCGGCATACGCAGTATTTT
TRBD1	TRBV24-1	TRBJ2-3	.	CATSDGDRQAFESDTQYF	TGTGCCACCAGTGATGGGGACAGACAGGCCTTCGAGTCAGATACGCAGTATTTT
.	TRBV12-3/TRBV12-4	TRBJ2-1	.	CASKGAQYNEQFF	TGTGCCAGCAAAGGGGCCCAATACAATGAGCAGTTCTTC
.	TRBV4-3	TRBJ1-4	few	CASSQDVFRENEKLFF	TGCGCCAGCAGCCAAGATGTATTCCGCGAAAATGAAAAACTGTTTTTT
.	TRBV7-3	TRBJ1-5	many	CASSQIDGLVWGNQPQHF	TGTGCCAGCAGCCAAATTGACGGGTTGGTTTGGGGCAATCAGCCCCAGCATTTT
.	TRBV27	TRBJ2-3	.	CASSRTGGLTDTQYF	TGTGCCAGTAGTAGGACGGGGGGCCTAACGGATACGCAGTATTTT
TRBD2	TRBV20-1	TRBJ2-7	.	CSAYKAGGSYNEQYF	TGCAGTGCTTATAAAGCGGGGGGCTCCTACAATGAGCAGTACTTC
TRBD1	TRBV7-2	TRBJ1-2	.	CASSLPSKARGDLYGYTF	TGTGCCAGCAGCCTCCCCTCAAAGGCCAGGGGGGACCTATATGGCTACACCTTC
TRBD1	TRBV27	TRBJ1-2	.	CASSLSWTGDLYGYTF	TGTGCCAGCAGTTTGTCATGGACAGGGGATTTGTATGGCTACACCTTC
TRBD1	TRBV7-2	TRBJ2-5	.	CASSTSGTGGQETQYF	TGTGCCAGCAGCACTTCCGGGACAGGGGGTCAAGAGACCCAGTACTTC
.	TRBV14	TRBJ1-1	.	CASSLWTASNTEAFF	TGTGCCAGCAGCCTCTGGACAGCATCGAACACTGAAGCTTTCTTT
.	TRBV13	TRBJ2-3	.	CASSSQLGDTQYF	TGTGCCAGCAGCTCACAGTTAGGAGATACGCAGTATTTT
.	TRBV9	TRBJ2-1	.	CASSLTGTPYNEQFF	TGTGCCAGCAGCCTAACAGGGACCCCCTACAATGAGCAGTTCTTC
.	TRBV29-1	TRBJ2-3	few	CSVDQGDTQYF	TGCAGCGTTGATCAGGGAGATACGCAGTATTTT
.	TRBV7-8	TRBJ1-2	once	CASSLAPRMDHYGYTF	TGTGCCAGCAGCTTAGCGCCCCGTATGGACCACTATGGCTACACCTTC
.	TRBV27	TRBJ2-1	.	CASSSGIYEQFF	TGTGCCAGCAGTTCTGGTATCTATGAGCAGTTCTTC
TRBD1	TRBV20-1	TRBJ1-6	few	CSAGQQGLHNSPLHF	TGCAGTGCTGGCCAACAGGGGCTCCATAATTCACCCCTCCACTTT
TRBD2	TRBV13	TRBJ2-1	.	CASSNPSGGRYNEQFF	TGTGCCAGCAGCAACCCTAGCGGGGGTCGTTACAATGAGCAGTTCTTC
TRBD2	TRBV7-2	TRBJ2-1	.	CASSSGPSGGDWFF	TGTGCCAGCAGCTCCGGTCCTAGCGGGGGGGACTGGTTCTTC
.	TRBV7-2	TRBJ2-7	many	CASSLGGLGYEQYF	TGTGCCAGCAGCTTAGGGGGTTTGGGCTACGAGCAGTACTTC
.	TRBV21-1	TRBJ2-4	.	CASSNYLGGKPKNIQYF	TGTGCCAGCAGCAATTATTTGGGGGGGAAGCCCAAAAACATTCAGTACTTC
.	TRBV29-1	TRBJ2-7	many	CSVEQTYEQYF	TGCAGCGTTGAACAGACCTACGAGCAGTACTTC
TRBD1	TRBV6-1	TRBJ1-2	few	CASRTGTGPYGYTF	TGTGCCAGCAGGACCGGGACAGGGCCTTATGGCTACACCTTC
TRBD1	TRBV20-1	TRBJ1-5	.	CSARRQGISQPQHF	TGCAGTGCTAGGAGACAGGGGATTAGTCAGCCCCAGCATTTT
TRBD2	TRBV9	TRBJ2-1	few	CASGGEYEQFF	TGTGCCTCCGGGGGGGAGTATGAGCAGTTCTTC
.	TRBV21-1	TRBJ2-7	.	CASSKTGSPYEQYF	TGTGCCAGCAGCAAGACAGGTTCCCCCTACGAGCAGTACTTC
.	TRBV14	TRBJ2-1	.	CASSGGNRYNEQFF	TGTGCCAGCAGCGGAGGCAACAGGTACAATGAGCAGTTCTTC
TRBD2	TRBV4-2	TRBJ2-1	.	CASSQEGGGSNEQFF	TGTGCCAGCAGCCAAGAGGGCGGGGGGTCAAATGAGCAGTTCTTC
.	TRBV6-5	TRBJ1-2	.	CAGTSSNRDGYTF	TGTGCCGGCACCTCATCGAACAGGGATGGCTACACCTTC
.	TRBV20-1	TRBJ2-4	.	CSASRGGSGAKNIQYF	TGCAGTGCGTCCAGGGGAGGGAGTGGGGCCAAAAACATTCAGTACTTC
.	TRBV5-1	TRBJ2-1	.	CASSQPPGLGGSEQFF	TGCGCCAGCAGCCAACCACCGGGACTAGGGGGCAGTGAGCAGTTCTTC
.	TRBV18	TRBJ2-7	few	CASSPPAYEQYF	TGTGCCAGCTCACCACCCGCCTACGAGCAGTACTTC
.	TRBV10-3	TRBJ2-1	many	CAILGNDEQFF	TGTGCCATCTTGGGAAATGATGAGCAGTTCTTC